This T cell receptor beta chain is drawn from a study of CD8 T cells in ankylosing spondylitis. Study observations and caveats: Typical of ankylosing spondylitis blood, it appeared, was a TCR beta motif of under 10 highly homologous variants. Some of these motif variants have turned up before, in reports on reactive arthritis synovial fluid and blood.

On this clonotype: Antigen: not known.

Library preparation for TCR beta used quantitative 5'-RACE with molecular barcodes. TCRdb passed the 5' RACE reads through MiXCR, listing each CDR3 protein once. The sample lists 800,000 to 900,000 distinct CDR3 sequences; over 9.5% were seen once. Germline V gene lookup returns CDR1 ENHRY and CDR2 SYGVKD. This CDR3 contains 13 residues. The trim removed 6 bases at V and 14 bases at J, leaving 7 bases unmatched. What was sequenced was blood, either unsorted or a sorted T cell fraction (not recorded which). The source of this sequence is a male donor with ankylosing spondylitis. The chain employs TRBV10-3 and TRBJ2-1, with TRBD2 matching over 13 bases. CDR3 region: CAIRGTSGVLKFF. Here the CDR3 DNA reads TGTGCCATCAGGGGGACTAGCGGGGTGTTGAAGTTCTTC.